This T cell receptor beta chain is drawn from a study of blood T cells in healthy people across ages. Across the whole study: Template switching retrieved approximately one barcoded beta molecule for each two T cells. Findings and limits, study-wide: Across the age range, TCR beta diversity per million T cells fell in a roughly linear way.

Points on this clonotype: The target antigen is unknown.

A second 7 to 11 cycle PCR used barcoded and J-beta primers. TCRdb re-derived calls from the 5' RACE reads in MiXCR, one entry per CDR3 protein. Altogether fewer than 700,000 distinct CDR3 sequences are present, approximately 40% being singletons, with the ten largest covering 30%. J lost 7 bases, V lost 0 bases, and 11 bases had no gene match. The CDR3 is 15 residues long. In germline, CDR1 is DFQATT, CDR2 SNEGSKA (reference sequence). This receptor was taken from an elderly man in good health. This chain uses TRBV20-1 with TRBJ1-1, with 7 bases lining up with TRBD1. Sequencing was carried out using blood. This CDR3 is CSARDSPAGTDEAFF. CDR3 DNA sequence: TGCAGTGCTAGAGATTCGCCCGCCGGGACAGATGAAGCTTTCTTT.